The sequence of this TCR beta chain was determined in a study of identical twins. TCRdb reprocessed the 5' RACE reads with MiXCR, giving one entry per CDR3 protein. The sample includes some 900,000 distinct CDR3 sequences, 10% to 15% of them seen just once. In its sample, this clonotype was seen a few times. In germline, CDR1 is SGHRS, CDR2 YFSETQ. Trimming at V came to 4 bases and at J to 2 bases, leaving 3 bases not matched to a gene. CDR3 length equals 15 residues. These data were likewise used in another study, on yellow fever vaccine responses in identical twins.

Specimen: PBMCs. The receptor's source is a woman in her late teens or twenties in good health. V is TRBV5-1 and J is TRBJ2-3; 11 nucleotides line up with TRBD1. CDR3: CASSMGQGDTDTQYF. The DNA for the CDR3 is TGCGCCAGCAGCATGGGACAGGGGGACACAGATACGCAGTATTTT. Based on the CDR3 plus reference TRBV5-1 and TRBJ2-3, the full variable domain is KAGVTQTPRYLIKTRGQQVTLSCSPISGHRSVSWYQQTPGQGLQFLFEYFSETQRNKGNFPGRFSGRQFSNSRSEMNVSTLELGDSALYLCASSMGQGDTDTQYFGPGTRLTVL.